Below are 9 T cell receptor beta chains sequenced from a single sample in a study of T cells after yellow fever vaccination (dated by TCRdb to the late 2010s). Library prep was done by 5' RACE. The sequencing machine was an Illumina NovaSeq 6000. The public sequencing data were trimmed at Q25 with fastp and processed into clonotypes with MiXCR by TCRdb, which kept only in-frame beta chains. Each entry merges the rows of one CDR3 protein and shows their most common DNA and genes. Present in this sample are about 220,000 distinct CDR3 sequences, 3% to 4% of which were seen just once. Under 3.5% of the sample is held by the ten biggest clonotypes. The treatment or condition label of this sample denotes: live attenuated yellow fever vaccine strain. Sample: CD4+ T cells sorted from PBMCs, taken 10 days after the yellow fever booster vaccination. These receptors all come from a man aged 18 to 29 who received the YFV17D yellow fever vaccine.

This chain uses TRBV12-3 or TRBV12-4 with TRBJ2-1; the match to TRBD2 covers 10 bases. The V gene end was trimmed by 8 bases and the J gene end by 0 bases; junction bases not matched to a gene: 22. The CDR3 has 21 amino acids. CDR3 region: CASGPGLGRLAGASSYNEQFF. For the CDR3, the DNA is TGTGCCAGCGGTCCTGGTCTCGGGCGGCTAGCGGGGGCCAGCTCCTACAATGAGCAGTTCTTC.

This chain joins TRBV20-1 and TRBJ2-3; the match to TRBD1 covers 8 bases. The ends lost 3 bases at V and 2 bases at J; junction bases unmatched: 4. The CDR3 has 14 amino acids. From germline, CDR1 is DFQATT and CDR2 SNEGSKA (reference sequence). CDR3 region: CSASRGPVTDTQYF. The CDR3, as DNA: TGCAGTGCTAGCAGGGGGCCGGTCACAGATACGCAGTATTTT.

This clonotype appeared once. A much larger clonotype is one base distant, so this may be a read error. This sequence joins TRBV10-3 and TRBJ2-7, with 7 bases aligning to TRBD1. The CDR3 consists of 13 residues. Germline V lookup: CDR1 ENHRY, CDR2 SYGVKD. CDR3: CAARGQVRNDQYF. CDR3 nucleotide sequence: TGTGCCGCACGAGGACAGGTCAGGAACGACCAGTACTTC.

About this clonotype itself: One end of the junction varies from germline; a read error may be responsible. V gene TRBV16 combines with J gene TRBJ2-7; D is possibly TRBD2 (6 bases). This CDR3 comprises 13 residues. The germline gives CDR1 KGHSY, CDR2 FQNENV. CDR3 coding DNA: TGTGCCAGCAGCCCCCGGGGCCCGGGGGATTTGGAGTTC. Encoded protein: CASSPRGPGDLEF.

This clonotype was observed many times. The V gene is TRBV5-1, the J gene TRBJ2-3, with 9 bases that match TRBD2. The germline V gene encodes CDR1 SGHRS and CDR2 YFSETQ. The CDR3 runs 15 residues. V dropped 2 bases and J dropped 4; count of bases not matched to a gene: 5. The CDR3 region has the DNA TGCGCCAGCAGCTTTGGGTCTAGCGGGGCAGATACGCAGTATTTT. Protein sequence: CASSFGSSGADTQYF. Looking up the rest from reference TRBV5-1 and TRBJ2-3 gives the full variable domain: KAGVTQTPRYLIKTRGQQVTLSCSPISGHRSVSWYQQTPGQGLQFLFEYFSETQRNKGNFPGRFSGRQFSNSRSEMNVSTLELGDSALYLCASSFGSSGADTQYFGPGTRLTVL.

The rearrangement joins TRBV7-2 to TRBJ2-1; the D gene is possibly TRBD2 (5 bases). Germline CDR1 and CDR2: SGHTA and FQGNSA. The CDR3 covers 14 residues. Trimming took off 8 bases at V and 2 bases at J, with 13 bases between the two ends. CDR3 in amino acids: CASLLDRAYNEQFF. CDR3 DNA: TGTGCCAGCCTACTAGATCGGGCCTACAATGAGCAGTTCTTC.

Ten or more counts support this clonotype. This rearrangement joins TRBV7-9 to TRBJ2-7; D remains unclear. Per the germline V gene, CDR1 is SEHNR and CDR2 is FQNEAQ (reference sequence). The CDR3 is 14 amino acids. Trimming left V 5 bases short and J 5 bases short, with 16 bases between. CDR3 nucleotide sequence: TGTGCCAGCAGCGAATCGGTGGTGTCCCACGAGCAGTACTTC. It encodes CASSESVVSHEQYF.

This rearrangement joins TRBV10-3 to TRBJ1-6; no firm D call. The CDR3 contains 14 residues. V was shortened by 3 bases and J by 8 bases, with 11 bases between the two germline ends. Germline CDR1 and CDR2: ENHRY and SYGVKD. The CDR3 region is CAISERREDSPLHF. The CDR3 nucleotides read TGTGCCATCAGTGAAAGAAGGGAAGATTCACCCCTCCACTTT.

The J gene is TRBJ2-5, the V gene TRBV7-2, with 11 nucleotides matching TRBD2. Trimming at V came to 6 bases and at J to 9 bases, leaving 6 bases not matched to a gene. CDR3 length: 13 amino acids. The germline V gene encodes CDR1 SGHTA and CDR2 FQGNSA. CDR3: CASRLSGGAAQYF. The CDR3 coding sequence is TGTGCCAGCAGGCTTAGCGGGGGGGCGGCCCAGTACTTC.